The T cell receptor (beta chain) under discussion was sequenced for a study of human T cells and chemical hapten exposure. Study results and limitations: Compared with pre-sensitization or healthy control sets, expanded TCRs clustered more.

This sample's time point: patch test 2, 6 weeks after DPC sensitization. Treatment indicated: therapeutic diphenylcyclopropenone sensitization with weekly scalp DPC. CDR1 is SQVTM, CDR2 ANQGSEA, per germline. V gave up 7 bases and J gave up 6 bases, with 17 bases separating them. The CDR3 sequence is 13 residues long. This clonotype was seen more than once but under ten times. The target antigen is unknown. TCRdb reprocessed the RACE reads via MiXCR and lists one record per CDR3 protein. The sample comprises about 73,000 distinct CDR3 sequences, around 7.9% of which are singletons, and under 3.5% rests with the top ten.

The starting material was whole blood, obtained in connection with sensitization to the hapten diphenylcyclopropenone (DPC). The J gene is TRBJ2-3, the V gene TRBV29-1; D possibly corresponds to TRBD2 (6 bases). This receptor was obtained from a woman in her forties or fifties with alopecia areata. Some clones in this sample may be carry-over from other donors' samples. The DNA for the CDR3 is TGCAGCGGGTATTTGGAGGGCCTGGATACGCAGTATTTT. Translating gives CSGYLEGLDTQYF.